The 24 T cell receptor beta chains reported below all come from one sample, sequenced in a study of shared clonotypes between healthy human individuals. The assay was immunoSEQ multiplex PCR, and TCRdb's table has in-frame clones only and misses some. The sample gives 2 million to 3 million clones, 90% to 95% of which show up once; around 0.4% is in the top ten. Sequences were obtained from naive CD4+ T cells from PBMCs. Described subset: CD45RA+ positively selected. The receptors stem from a man between 18 and 35 years old in good health. Some clones in this sample may be carry-over from other donors' samples.

A word on this clone: Other nucleotide sequences in the sample specify the same CDR3. V gene TRBV6-5 combines with J gene TRBJ1-1, with D possibly matching TRBD1 (5 bases). Trimming shortened V by 0 bases and J by 4 bases, and 9 bases separated the two germline ends. The CDR3 totals 14 residues. Germline CDR1 and CDR2: MNHEY and SVGAGI. Here the CDR3 DNA reads TGTGCCAGCAGTTACTCTAGGGGAGGCACTGAAGCTTTCTTT. It codes for CASSYSRGGTEAFF.

The CDR3 spells CASIRFAASYNEQFF. Written as DNA, the CDR3 is TGTGCCAGCATCAGGTTTGCTGCCTCCTACAATGAGCAGTTCTTC. This rearrangement joins TRBV6-1 to TRBJ2-1; D uncertain. This CDR3 contains 15 residues. Trimming shortened V by 7 bases and J by 0 bases, and 13 bases separated the two germline ends. From germline, CDR1 is MNHNS and CDR2 SASEGT.

The chain joins TRBV2 to TRBJ2-4; D possibly corresponds to TRBD2 (6 bases). This CDR3 is built from 14 residues. Germline CDR1 and CDR2: SNHLY and FYNNEI. The ends were cut back, 6 bases at V and 6 bases at J, with 15 bases in the middle. The CDR3 here is CASSAPSVRNIQYF. The CDR3 DNA sequence: TGTGCCAGCAGCGCCCCTAGCGTCCGAAACATTCAGTACTTC.

The V call is TRBV14, the J call TRBJ2-7; D may be TRBD2 (6 bases). The V gene lost 1 base and the J gene lost 0 bases, with 13 bases spanning the gap. The CDR3 has 16 amino acids. Germline V gene sequence: CDR1 SGHDN, CDR2 FVKESK. CDR3 in DNA: TGTGCCAGCAGCCAAGTTCCGCGGGGTAGCTCCTACGAGCAGTACTTC. Its translation is CASSQVPRGSSYEQYF.

Remarks on this clone: At the DNA level, this CDR3 is encoded by other sequences in the same sample as well. This chain links TRBV6-5 with TRBJ1-2, with D perhaps TRBD1 (5 bases). Trimming shortened V by 2 bases and J by 8 bases, and 9 bases separated the two germline ends. Germline CDR1 is MNHEY and CDR2 is SVGAGI. CDR3 size: 12 residues. CDR3 loop: CASSYPGGGYTF. CDR3 DNA: TGTGCCAGCAGTTACCCCGGGGGAGGCTACACCTTC.

The V and J genes are TRBV5-5 and TRBJ2-3; a weak D match, TRBD2 (6 bases). V was pared by 4 bases and J by 1 base, with 16 bases between. Per the germline V gene, CDR1 is SGHKS and CDR2 is YYEKEE (reference sequence). This CDR3 has 16 residues. The CDR3 loop is CASSANSGWGTDTQYF. DNA of the CDR3: TGTGCCAGCAGCGCAAATAGCGGCTGGGGCACAGATACGCAGTATTTT.

The chain employs TRBV29-1 and TRBJ1-5, with D perhaps TRBD1 (5 bases). Germline values: CDR1 SQVTM, CDR2 ANQGSEA. CDR3 length: 13 residues. The V end was cut by 6 bases, the J end by 10 bases, with 19 bases between. This CDR3 is CSVAPGPWTPQHF. As DNA, the CDR3 is TGCAGCGTGGCTCCGGGACCGTGGACTCCCCAGCATTTT.

The chain uses TRBV28 and TRBJ2-7; 8 positions agree with TRBD2. The J call is uncertain, as TRBJ2-1 better fits the DNA end. This CDR3 is 17 amino acids long. Per germline, CDR1 MDHEN and CDR2 SYDVKM. The CDR3 coding sequence is TGTGCCAGCAGTCAAACCGGGACTAGGACTTCCTACAATGAGCAGTTCTTC. Amino acids: CASSQTGTRTSYNEQFF.

This clone was detected once. The genes are TRBV5-4 and TRBJ2-1; 9 bases are shared with TRBD2. The CDR3 length is 15 residues. Losses at the gene ends were 0 bases for V and 5 bases for J; bases not matched to a gene: 3. The germline V gene encodes CDR1 SGHNT and CDR2 YYREEE (reference sequence). For the CDR3, the DNA is TGTGCCAGCAGCTTGGCAGCGGGAGGTCACAATGAGCAGTTCTTC. Protein sequence: CASSLAAGGHNEQFF.

The V gene is TRBV5-1, the J gene TRBJ2-3; D gene uncertain. Germline V gene sequence: CDR1 SGHRS, CDR2 YFSETQ. V shed 7 bases and J shed 5 bases, with 8 bases lying between them. The CDR3 runs 11 residues. CDR3 in DNA: TGCGCCAGCCGAACCGGAGATACGCAGTATTTT. Translation: CASRTGDTQYF.

This chain connects TRBV18 to TRBJ1-6; maybe TRBD1 (5 bases). The germline V and J ends were trimmed by 0 bases and 14 bases, with 8 bases remaining between them. In germline, CDR1 is KGHSH, CDR2 LQKENI. This CDR3 comprises 12 residues. The DNA for the CDR3 is TGTGCCAGCTCACCACCGGTAGGGGCCCTCCACTTT. The encoded protein is CASSPPVGALHF.

J is TRBJ2-7 and V is TRBV11-2, with D possibly TRBD2 on 7 matching bases. There are 15 residues in the CDR3. The germline gives CDR1 SGHAT, CDR2 FQNNGV. The V and J ends lost 5 bases and 3 bases respectively, with 17 bases between them. The CDR3 loop is CASSTAPGGLYEQYF. The CDR3 DNA reads as TGTGCCAGCAGCACAGCCCCCGGGGGGCTCTACGAGCAGTACTTC.

The chain employs TRBV7-9 and TRBJ2-1; tentative D call: TRBD2 (6 bases). Germline V CDR1 and CDR2: SEHNR, FQNEAQ (reference sequence). Trimming removed 6 bases at V and 14 bases at J, with 26 bases between. There are 15 residues in the CDR3. The CDR3 DNA reads TGTGCCAGCAGAGGTTGGGCTAGCGAACCGCATATGGAGTTCTTC. Protein: CASRGWASEPHMEFF.

The chain couples TRBV7-2 to TRBJ1-4; D not certain. The CDR3 length is 15 residues. V was cut by 5 bases and J by 2 bases, with 12 bases left in between. In germline, CDR1 is SGHTA, CDR2 FQGNSA. The CDR3 nucleotides are TGTGCCAGCAGCCCCCGGAGTACGACTAATGAAAAACTGTTTTTT. This codes for CASSPRSTTNEKLFF.

The rearrangement joins TRBV19 to TRBJ2-3, with D perhaps given as TRBD1 or TRBD2 (5 bases each). Trimming left V 4 bases short and J 3 bases short, with 5 bases between. CDR3 length: 12 residues. Germline CDR1 LNHDA, CDR2 SQIVND (reference sequence). The CDR3 DNA sequence: TGTGCCAGTAGTAGGGGGACAGATACGCAGTATTTT. It is translated as CASSRGTDTQYF.

The chain has TRBV5-1 and TRBJ2-2; D is unresolved. Germline V gene lookup returns CDR1 SGHRS and CDR2 YFSETQ. This CDR3 has 14 residues. Trimming took 3 bases from V and 3 from J, leaving 9 bases between them. CDR3 region: CASSSDGDTGELFF. CDR3 sequence (DNA): TGCGCCAGCAGCTCGGACGGAGACACCGGGGAGCTGTTTTTT.

The chain combines TRBV4-3 with TRBJ1-4, with D uncertain. Trimming pared 0 bases from V and 7 bases from J, leaving 12 bases between. The CDR3 is 15 amino acids. Germline CDR1 reads LGHNA; CDR2 reads YSLEER. In DNA form, the CDR3 reads TGCGCCAGCAGCCAAGAAACCAGGTCGGGTGAAAAACTGTTTTTT. Its protein is CASSQETRSGEKLFF.

The rearrangement links TRBV11-2 to TRBJ1-1; the D is unclear. Trimming removed 1 base from V and 0 bases from J, with 12 bases in between. Germline V gives CDR1 SGHAT, CDR2 FQNNGV. The CDR3 contains 16 residues. The CDR3 DNA reads as TGTGCCAGCAGCTTAGGGGTCTCGGGTCTGAACACTGAAGCTTTCTTT. It codes for CASSLGVSGLNTEAFF. The full variable domain, with the rest looked up from reference TRBV11-2 and TRBJ1-1, is EAGVAQSPRYKIIEKRQSVAFWCNPISGHATLYWYQQILGQGPKLLIQFQNNGVVDDSQLPKDRFSAERLKGVDSTLKIQPAKLEDSAVYLCASSLGVSGLNTEAFFGQGTRLTVV.

This sequence joins TRBV6-4 and TRBJ2-3; 8 nucleotides match TRBD2. Germline loops: CDR1 MRHNA, CDR2 SNTAGT. This CDR3 is 15 amino acids long. The V gene end was trimmed by 8 bases and the J gene end by 1 base; junction bases not matched to a gene: 8. The CDR3 is CASRREAVGTDTQYF. The CDR3 nucleotides read TGTGCCAGCCGGCGGGAGGCGGTAGGCACAGATACGCAGTATTTT.

V and J are TRBV4-1 and TRBJ1-1; no reliable D call. V lost 2 bases, J lost 10 bases, and 14 bases lay in between. The CDR3 loop spans 13 amino acids. In germline, CDR1 is MGHRA, CDR2 YSYEKL. CDR3 coding DNA: TGCGCCAGCAGCCAAAGCGCGCGACTGTCAGCTTTCTTT. Translating gives CASSQSARLSAFF.

The V and J genes are TRBV19 and TRBJ2-7; 9 positions agree with TRBD2. The length of the CDR3 is 15 residues. Trimming at V came to 3 bases and at J to 2 bases, leaving 5 bases not matched to a gene. Germline values: CDR1 LNHDA, CDR2 SQIVND (reference sequence). The CDR3: CASSIGGRVPYEQYF. The DNA for the CDR3 is TGTGCCAGTAGTATTGGCGGGAGGGTCCCCTACGAGCAGTACTTC.

The chain employs TRBV15 and TRBJ2-7; D may be TRBD1 (6 bases). The germline CDR1 and CDR2 sequences are LNHNV and YYDKDF (reference sequence). The V end was cut by 2 bases, the J end by 2 bases, with 13 bases between. This CDR3 is 15 amino acids long. CDR3 sequence reads: CATSRPDRPTYEQYF. Written as DNA, the CDR3 is TGTGCCACCAGCAGACCCGACAGGCCGACCTACGAGCAGTACTTC.

The chain links TRBV27 to TRBJ1-1; D is ambiguous. Germline CDR1 reads MNHEY; CDR2 reads SMNVEV (reference sequence). There are 16 residues in the CDR3. The V end was cut by 4 bases, the J end by 0 bases, with 15 bases between. The chain's CDR3 is CASSYDRAGVNTEAFF. CDR3 DNA sequence: TGTGCCAGCAGTTACGATAGGGCCGGGGTGAACACTGAAGCTTTCTTT.

This chain joins TRBV10-1 and TRBJ2-2; TRBD1 matches 7 bases. CDR1 is WNHNN, CDR2 SYGVQD, per germline (reference sequence). With V trimmed by 6 bases and J by 4 bases, 8 bases remained unmatched. The CDR3 is 15 amino acids. The CDR3 sequence is CASRATGCVTGELFF. CDR3 nucleotide sequence: TGCGCCAGCAGGGCGACAGGGTGTGTCACCGGGGAGCTGTTTTTT.